Detailed here is one T cell receptor (beta chain). Its antigen is unidentified. The sample comes from a study of CD8+ T cells in alopecia areata. The wider study: Patients in the study were on tofacitinib for 6 to 18 months, then off it for 6 months. Scoring of treated patients' severity used the percentage of affected scalp area.

Germline lookup yields CDR1 ENHRY and CDR2 SYGVKD. This CDR3 contains 14 residues. V shed 6 bases and J shed 2 bases, with 13 bases lying between them. In each case, RNA was isolated and then reverse transcribed into cDNA as the sequencing template. Produced via immunoSEQ multiplex PCR; TCRdb's table is partial and in-frame only. The table has under 350,000 clones, nearly 60% seen once. As to treatment: oral pan-JAK inhibitor, 5-10 mg twice daily. Study observations and caveats: Lesional scalp, especially alopecia totalis/universalis, showed higher clonality than normal scalp. Among the top 100, expanded CD8+ clones, as well as scalp clonality, were significantly decreased by tofacitinib.

The sequence was obtained from a human donor with alopecia areata. This specimen was CD4+ T cells sorted from blood, taken at week 24, from a patient treated with tofacitinib. The genes are TRBV10-3 and TRBJ1-2, with D maybe TRBD1 (5 bases). The DNA for the CDR3 is TGTGCCATCAGCCTCCAGGGTCTCAACTATGGCTACACCTTC. Translation: CAISLQGLNYGYTF.